The 24 T cell receptor beta chains given below trace back to one sample, sequenced in a study of blood T cells in healthy people across ages. With a J-beta primer mix and a sample-barcoded 5' primer, a second PCR ran about 6 to 11 cycles. TCRdb used MiXCR to reprocess the 5' RACE reads, holding one entry per CDR3 protein. Of about 510,000 distinct CDR3 sequences in the sample, roughly a quarter were seen once. This sample was shared with a second study, whose subject was T cells of mothers and their children.

Sequencing input: blood. Receptors originate from a boy aged 2 to 9 in good health.

This rearrangement joins TRBV9 to TRBJ2-2; TRBD2 matches 12 bases. The junction had 6 bases not matched to a gene; V was cut back by 0 bases and J by 6 bases. This CDR3 is 17 amino acids long. Germline CDR1 SGDLS, CDR2 YYNGEE. The CDR3 region is CASSVGLAGVVAGELFF. In DNA, the CDR3 is TGTGCCAGCAGCGTAGGACTAGCGGGAGTAGTAGCCGGGGAGCTGTTTTTT.

The gene calls are TRBV15 and TRBJ2-5; 9 positions agree with TRBD2. Matching the DNA end better, TRBJ2-7 makes the J call doubtful. Germline assignment: CDR1 LNHNV and CDR2 YYDKDF (reference sequence). This CDR3 is built from 17 residues. The CDR3: CATSREASGNVGYEQYF. Here the CDR3 DNA reads TGTGCCACCAGCAGAGAGGCTAGCGGGAACGTGGGCTACGAGCAGTACTTC.

V usage is TRBV29-1 and J usage is TRBJ2-5, with D uncertain. The CDR3 spans 11 residues. Trimming left V 4 bases short and J 2 bases short, with 5 bases between. Per germline, CDR1 SQVTM and CDR2 ANQGSEA. The CDR3 sequence: CSVGSQETQYF. For the CDR3, the DNA is TGCAGCGTTGGATCACAAGAGACCCAGTACTTC. Full variable domain (rest looked up from reference TRBV29-1 and TRBJ2-5): SAVISQKPSRDICQRGTSLTIQCQVDSQVTMMFWYRQQPGQSLTLIATANQGSEATYESGFVIDKFPISRPNLTFSTLTVSNMSPEDSSIYLCSVGSQETQYFGPGTRLLVL.

The chain recombines TRBV7-2 with TRBJ2-7; D is unresolved. There are 16 residues in the CDR3. The ends were cut back, 1 base at V and 4 bases at J, with 17 bases in the middle. Germline V gene data show CDR1 as SGHTA and CDR2 as FQGNSA. The CDR3 region is CASSLGSSYLGYEQYF. The CDR3, as DNA: TGTGCCAGCAGCTTAGGTTCGAGCTACCTAGGGTACGAGCAGTACTTC.

The CDR3 sequence is CSARSRETGVGGYTF. The CDR3 nucleotides read TGCAGTGCTAGATCTCGGGAGACAGGGGTCGGTGGCTACACCTTC. This sequence joins TRBV20-1 and TRBJ1-2; 8 bases align to TRBD1. V was clipped by 2 bases and J by 7 bases; unmatched bases: 12. This CDR3 comprises 15 residues. CDR1 is DFQATT and CDR2 is SNEGSKA in the germline V gene (reference sequence).

This clonotype was seen more than once but under ten times. V is TRBV20-1 and J is TRBJ2-2; D is ambiguous. This CDR3 has 16 residues. CDR1 and CDR2 (germline): DFQATT, SNEGSKA (reference sequence). Trimming took 0 bases from V and 5 from J, leaving 16 bases between them. The CDR3 here is CSARDKVLGLTGELFF. For the CDR3, the DNA is TGCAGTGCTAGAGATAAGGTTTTAGGTTTGACCGGGGAGCTGTTTTTT.

This chain connects TRBV7-6 to TRBJ1-5; D gene uncertain. Trimming cost V 1 base and J 0 bases, with 7 bases left between them. This CDR3 contains 15 residues. Germline V gene sequence: CDR1 SGHVS, CDR2 FNYEAQ. The CDR3 loop is CASSLEADSNQPQHF. The DNA of the CDR3 is TGTGCCAGCAGCTTAGAGGCGGATAGCAATCAGCCCCAGCATTTT.

This clonotype was detected only a few times. The chain has TRBV20-1 and TRBJ2-7; D is ambiguous. The J call may be mistaken, given a closer DNA end match to TRBJ2-5. This CDR3 region has 14 residues. Germline V CDR1 and CDR2: DFQATT, SNEGSKA (reference sequence). CDR3 sequence: CSARDQEQQETQYF. DNA of the CDR3: TGCAGTGCTAGAGATCAGGAACAGCAAGAGACCCAGTACTTC.

The chain carries TRBV7-9 and TRBJ2-1; 12 nucleotides line up with TRBD2. The J call may be faulty, since TRBJ2-7 better matches the DNA end. This CDR3 has 18 residues. Germline CDR1 is SEHNR and CDR2 is FQNEAQ (reference sequence). CDR3 region: CASSLPTSGRGNSYEQYF. The CDR3 bases are TGTGCCAGCAGCTTACCGACTAGCGGGAGAGGAAACTCCTACGAGCAGTACTTC.

This clonotype has only a few counts. The chain is built from TRBV11-2 and TRBJ2-3; no definite D call. Trimming pared 0 bases from V and 5 bases from J, leaving 6 bases between. There are 13 residues in the CDR3. CDR1 is SGHAT and CDR2 is FQNNGV in the germline V gene. Written as DNA, the CDR3 is TGTGCCAGCAGCTTAGATCGACTAGATACGCAGTATTTT. Encoded protein: CASSLDRLDTQYF.

This clonotype has more than one count but fewer than ten. The V call is TRBV7-8, the J call TRBJ1-5; a weak D match, TRBD1 (5 bases). The CDR3 runs to 16 residues. CDR1 SGHVS and CDR2 FQNEAQ come from the germline V gene. V dropped 1 base and J dropped 1 base, with 11 bases sitting between them. CDR3 bases: TGTGCCAGCAGCTTAGGGTCGTGGGGGAGCAATCAGCCCCAGCATTTT. It specifies CASSLGSWGSNQPQHF.

This clonotype is a singleton in its sample. No conserved phenylalanine or tryptophan is present at the end of the CDR3, so a read error is the likely explanation. The chain carries TRBV7-9 and TRBJ1-4, with TRBD1 matching over 12 bases. The CDR3 extends over 17 amino acids. Per the germline V gene, CDR1 is SEHNR and CDR2 is FQNEAQ (reference sequence). The V gene end was trimmed by 5 bases and the J gene end by 5 bases; junction bases not matched to a gene: 9. The CDR3 nucleotides read TGTGCCAGCAGCACACGGGACAGGGGGCGTTTAAATGAAAAACTGTTTCTT. Translating gives CASSTRDRGRLNEKLFL.

V usage is TRBV6-2 or TRBV6-3 and J usage is TRBJ2-5; 7 bases align to TRBD2. The J call may be faulty, since TRBJ2-1 better matches the DNA end. The germline CDR1 and CDR2 sequences are MNHEY and SVGEGT. The CDR3 covers 15 residues. CDR3 coding DNA: TGTGCCAGCAGTGCGGGGAGGCGGGAGTGGAATGAGCAGTTCTTC. This encodes CASSAGRREWNEQFF.

The chain has TRBV7-9 and TRBJ1-2; 7 positions agree with TRBD1. The V gene end was trimmed by 8 bases and the J gene end by 5 bases; junction bases not matched to a gene: 11. This CDR3 has 14 amino acids. CDR1 SEHNR and CDR2 FQNEAQ come from the germline V gene (reference sequence). CDR3 amino acids: CASWTGTAFYGYTF. The CDR3, as DNA: TGTGCCAGCTGGACCGGGACAGCCTTTTATGGCTACACCTTC.

CDR3: CARRGGQGSNEQFF. The CDR3 DNA reads as TGTGCCAGAAGGGGGGGACAGGGGTCCAATGAGCAGTTCTTC. The chain carries TRBV2 and TRBJ2-1, with 10 bases identical to TRBD1. Germline trimming cut 9 bases from V and 6 bases from J; bases unmatched to any gene: 8. CDR3 size: 14 residues. The germline V gene encodes CDR1 SNHLY and CDR2 FYNNEI.

This chain links TRBV7-3 with TRBJ2-5, with D possibly matching TRBD1 (5 bases). Deletions cut 0 bases from V and 7 bases from J, with 9 bases between. This CDR3 has 13 amino acids. Looked up from germline, CDR1 is SGHTA and CDR2 is FQGTGA. In DNA, the CDR3 is TGTGCCAGCAGCTTAACGCCAGGGATGACCCAGTACTTC. Encoded protein: CASSLTPGMTQYF.

The chain links TRBV29-1 to TRBJ1-5, with 8 bases lining up with TRBD1. The CDR3 runs to 13 residues. J lost 3 bases, V lost 6 bases, and 4 bases had no gene match. The germline gives CDR1 SQVTM, CDR2 ANQGSEA. The CDR3 DNA reads as TGCAGCGTCACAGGGGGATACAATCAGCCCCAGCATTTT. Protein sequence: CSVTGGYNQPQHF.

J is TRBJ2-5 and V is TRBV3-1; TRBD2 matches 14 bases. V lost 5 bases to trimming and J lost 0 bases; unmatched junction nucleotides: 8. This CDR3 contains 18 residues. Germline CDR1 is LGHDT and CDR2 is YNNKEL (reference sequence). The CDR3: CASSATSGGAGNQETQYF. As DNA, the CDR3 is TGTGCCAGCAGCGCGACTAGCGGGGGGGCGGGGAACCAAGAGACCCAGTACTTC.

The chain combines TRBV7-9 with TRBJ1-2; D is perhaps TRBD1 (6 bases). The V and J ends lost 1 base and 5 bases respectively, with 14 bases between them. Germline CDR1 and CDR2: SEHNR and FQNEAQ (reference sequence). The CDR3 loop spans 15 amino acids. CDR3 coding DNA: TGTGCCAGCAGCTTAGATCAGGGGCGGGCGTATGGCTACACCTTC. Translating it yields CASSLDQGRAYGYTF.

The CDR3 loop reads CASSPPSPNEKLFF. The CDR3 nucleotides read TGTGCCAGCAGCCCCCCGTCTCCTAATGAAAAACTGTTTTTT. The chain links TRBV7-9 to TRBJ1-4; D is unresolved. This CDR3 comprises 14 residues. Germline lookup yields CDR1 SEHNR and CDR2 FQNEAQ (reference sequence). V dropped 5 bases and J dropped 3 bases, with 10 bases sitting between them.

The V call is TRBV12-3 or TRBV12-4, the J call TRBJ2-2; D unclear. This CDR3 region has 16 residues. Between the trimmed V and J ends, which lost 3 bases and 1 base, there was a span of 12 bases. CDR3 protein: CASSLSPFGNTGELFF. In DNA, the CDR3 is TGTGCCAGCAGTTTGTCCCCATTTGGGAACACCGGGGAGCTGTTTTTT.

J is TRBJ1-1 and V is TRBV3-1; 8 bases are a match to TRBD1. The germline CDR1 and CDR2 sequences are LGHDT and YNNKEL (reference sequence). V was clipped by 1 base and J by 4 bases; unmatched bases: 11. CDR3 length: 17 residues. The CDR3 DNA reads TGTGCCAGCAGCCAAGTATTGGACAGGGAGAGGTCCACTGAAGCTTTCTTT. It codes for CASSQVLDRERSTEAFF. The complete variable domain, with remaining parts taken from reference TRBV3-1 and TRBJ1-1, reads DTAVSQTPKYLVTQMGNDKSIKCEQNLGHDTMYWYKQDSKKFLKIMFSYNNKELIINETVPNRFSPKSPDKAHLNLHINSLELGDSAVYFCASSQVLDRERSTEAFFGQGTRLTVV.

V is TRBV7-9 and J is TRBJ2-1; 8 bases match TRBD1. The CDR3 consists of 14 residues. The germline V gene encodes CDR1 SEHNR and CDR2 FQNEAQ (reference sequence). The ends lost 6 bases at V and 2 bases at J; junction bases unmatched: 3. This CDR3 is CASRPTGAYNEQFF. CDR3 sequence (DNA): TGTGCCAGCAGACCGACAGGGGCCTACAATGAGCAGTTCTTC.

This chain uses TRBV11-2 with TRBJ2-4; 11 bases map to TRBD2. V shed 5 bases and J 0 bases; nucleotides not matched to a gene: 3. The germline CDR1 and CDR2 sequences are SGHAT and FQNNGV. The CDR3 runs 16 residues. The chain's CDR3 is CASSRLAGLAKNIQYF. In DNA form, the CDR3 reads TGTGCCAGCAGCAGACTAGCGGGGTTAGCCAAAAACATTCAGTACTTC.